This TCR beta chain was profiled in a study of yellow fever vaccine responses in identical twins. TCRdb re-called the RT-PCR reads through MiXCR, storing one row per CDR3 protein. The sample includes roughly 2,200 distinct CDR3 sequences, 8.7% of them seen just once. Trimming removed 0 bases from V and 3 bases from J; junction bases left unmatched: 10. Germline assignment: CDR1 SGDLS and CDR2 YYNGEE. This CDR3 comprises 17 residues. Sequencing was performed on T cells from blood (PBMCs), unsorted or a sorted subset (not recorded which), taken about 22 months after vaccination. The receptor comes from a woman between 18 and 30 years old who received the yellow fever vaccine. The chain has TRBV9 and TRBJ1-2, with 8 nucleotides matching TRBD1. The CDR3 DNA follows: TGTGCCAGCAGCGTAGACCACAGGGGGAGCTTCGACTATGGCTACACCTTC. Translation: CASSVDHRGSFDYGYTF.